A single sample is the source of the 16 T cell receptor beta chains below, sequenced in a study of Graves' ophthalmopathy and Graves' hyperthyroidism. Researchers took RNA transcripts and amplified TCR beta CDR3 regions from them. Second-round multiplex PCR followed a first-round RT-PCR using HTBI primers. One entry per CDR3 protein, called by TCRdb with MiXCR from the multiplex PCR reads. The sample records approximately 1.2 million distinct CDR3 sequences, about 38% being singletons. The sequenced material came from peripheral blood or thyroid tissue (not recorded which). The source is an adult man with Graves' hyperthyroidism.

This clonotype was recorded many times. The rearrangement joins TRBV7-2 to TRBJ2-5, with 8 bases aligning to TRBD2. J lost 5 bases, V lost 1 base, and 9 bases had no gene match. The CDR3 spans 16 residues. CDR1 is SGHTA, CDR2 FQGNSA, per germline. The CDR3, as DNA: TGTGCCAGCAGCTTAGAGCTCGGACTAGCTTCCGAGACCCAGTACTTC. Translated: CASSLELGLASETQYF.

The chain uses TRBV10-2 and TRBJ1-4, with 7 bases fitting TRBD1. The V and J ends lost 1 base and 5 bases, in that order; junction bases with no gene match: 4. Germline V lookup: CDR1 WSHSY, CDR2 SAAADI. The CDR3 is 15 residues long. Here the CDR3 DNA reads TGCGCCAGCAGTGAGTTGCAGGGACAGAATGAAAAACTGTTTTTT. Translating it yields CASSELQGQNEKLFF.

This clonotype was recorded many times. This rearrangement joins TRBV7-6 to TRBJ1-6; D unresolved. This CDR3 is 11 amino acids long. CDR1 is SGHVS, CDR2 FNYEAQ, per germline. Deletions cut 1 base from V and 15 bases from J, with 7 bases between. The CDR3 nucleotides are TGTGCCAGCAGCTTAGGGCAGGTCCTCCACTTT. Its protein is CASSLGQVLHF.

In regard to this clonotype: Being one base from a much bigger clone, this may be a read error. The rearrangement links TRBV5-1 to TRBJ2-7, with D possibly matching TRBD1 (5 bases). The CDR3 length is 14 residues. Trimming took off 9 bases at V and 8 bases at J, with 24 bases between the two ends. Germline CDR1 SGHRS, CDR2 YFSETQ. The DNA for the CDR3 is TGCGCCAACACATTGACAGTAACATCTGTCCAGCAGTACTTC. Its protein product is CANTLTVTSVQQYF.

At least ten counts were recorded for this clonotype. The rearrangement uses TRBV24-1 and TRBJ1-2; D unresolved. The CDR3 has 14 amino acids. The germline V gene encodes CDR1 KGHDR and CDR2 SFDVKD. V lost 2 bases and J 5 bases, leaving 11 bases between the germline ends. CDR3 coding DNA: TGTGCCACCAGTGATTCAAGACGGGAGTATGGCTACACCTTC. Amino acid sequence: CATSDSRREYGYTF.

This clonotype was picked up many times. The chain joins TRBV7-8 to TRBJ2-7; TRBD2 agrees at 7 bases. In germline, CDR1 is SGHVS, CDR2 FQNEAQ. V was clipped by 7 bases and J by 3 bases; unmatched bases: 15. The CDR3 sequence is 16 residues long. As DNA, the CDR3 is TGTGCCAGCAAACCCTCCCGGGACTACCCCTACTACGAGCAGTACTTC. This sequence encodes CASKPSRDYPYYEQYF.

This clonotype was recorded many times. In DNA, the CDR3 is TGCAGCGTCCTCGGGACAGGGAGCTATGGCTACACCTTC. It specifies CSVLGTGSYGYTF. This sequence joins TRBV29-1 and TRBJ1-2; TRBD1 matches at 9 bases. Germline lookup yields CDR1 SQVTM and CDR2 ANQGSEA. The V and J ends lost 6 bases and 4 bases, in that order; junction bases with no gene match: 6. The CDR3 extends over 13 amino acids.

Ten or more counts support this clonotype. The chain is built from TRBV11-2 and TRBJ2-5; a possible D gene is TRBD2 (7 bases). Between the trimmed V and J ends, which lost 1 base and 2 bases, there was a span of 14 bases. The CDR3 consists of 16 residues. Germline V gene lookup returns CDR1 SGHAT and CDR2 FQNNGV. The CDR3 nucleotides read TGTGCCAGCAGCTTAGTTACCGGGGGGCGACAAGAGACCCAGTACTTC. This translates into CASSLVTGGRQETQYF.

This clonotype was recorded at least ten times. The chain joins TRBV7-9 to TRBJ1-1; 7 nucleotides match TRBD1. V lost 7 bases to trimming and J lost 4 bases; unmatched junction nucleotides: 3. The CDR3 totals 12 residues. The germline V gene encodes CDR1 SEHNR and CDR2 FQNEAQ (reference sequence). CDR3 protein: CASNPGGTEAFF. The DNA for the CDR3 is TGTGCCAGCAACCCAGGGGGCACTGAAGCTTTCTTT.

This clonotype was seen repeatedly, ten times or more. The rearrangement joins TRBV11-2 to TRBJ1-6, with 10 bases fitting TRBD1. Germline loops: CDR1 SGHAT, CDR2 FQNNGV. CDR3 size: 17 residues. With V trimmed by 5 bases and J by 9 bases, 13 bases remained unmatched. CDR3 residues: CASSLRSTGQGRSPLHF. The CDR3 nucleotides are TGTGCCAGCAGCCTACGAAGCACGGGACAGGGGCGTTCACCCCTCCACTTT. Using reference TRBV11-2 and TRBJ1-6 for the parts outside the CDR3, the full variable domain is EAGVAQSPRYKIIEKRQSVAFWCNPISGHATLYWYQQILGQGPKLLIQFQNNGVVDDSQLPKDRFSAERLKGVDSTLKIQPAKLEDSAVYLCASSLRSTGQGRSPLHFGNGTRLTVT.

The CDR3 sequence is CSVEGQSLDTQYF. Here the CDR3 DNA reads TGCAGCGTTGAGGGACAGTCCTTAGATACGCAGTATTTT. The gene calls are TRBV29-1 and TRBJ2-3; 7 positions match TRBD1. V lost 3 bases, J lost 5 bases, and 5 bases stayed unmatched. This CDR3 has 13 residues. Germline CDR1 SQVTM, CDR2 ANQGSEA.

This clonotype showed up many times. V gene TRBV12-3 or TRBV12-4 combines with J gene TRBJ1-5; tentative D call: TRBD1 (6 bases). This CDR3 is 15 amino acids long. Trimming shortened V by 6 bases and J by 2 bases, and 14 bases separated the two germline ends. The CDR3, as DNA: TGTGCCAGCAGACAGGGTGGTTTGGGCAATCAGCCCCAGCATTTT. This translates into CASRQGGLGNQPQHF.

This clonotype was seen a handful of times. A junction end diverges from the germline sequence, so it may reflect a read error. The V and J genes are TRBV5-1 and TRBJ2-7, with 10 bases matching TRBD1. CDR3 size: 15 residues. Germline V gene sequence: CDR1 SGHRS, CDR2 YFSETQ. This CDR3 reads CASSPGTGDLYEQYF. The CDR3 DNA sequence: TGTGCCAGCAGCCCAGGGACAGGGGACCTCTACGAGCAGTACTTC.

The chain is built from TRBV24-1 and TRBJ1-5, with TRBD1 as a possible D gene (5 bases). CDR3 size: 17 residues. The V end lost 5 bases, the J end lost 4 bases, and 20 bases lay between the germline ends. The V gene's germline CDR1 is KGHDR and CDR2 SFDVKD. CDR3 nucleotide sequence: TGTGCCACCAGTGTGGGCAGGGCCGGCGACGGGAATCAGCCCCAGCATTTT. Encoded protein: CATSVGRAGDGNQPQHF.

This clonotype was observed a few times. The V gene is TRBV24-1, the J gene TRBJ2-7; D perhaps matches TRBD1 (6 bases). Germline V lookup: CDR1 KGHDR, CDR2 SFDVKD. V was clipped by 3 bases and J by 6 bases, with 11 bases between them. There are 13 residues in the CDR3. CDR3 residues: CATSDQQGTEQYF. In nucleotides, the CDR3 is TGTGCCACCAGTGATCAACAGGGTACCGAGCAGTACTTC.

This clonotype was seen repeatedly, ten times or more. This chain joins TRBV5-1 and TRBJ1-1; D uncertain. The CDR3 spans 15 residues. Germline V gene data show CDR1 as SGHRS and CDR2 as YFSETQ. V was pared by 0 bases and J by 0 bases, with 9 bases between. The CDR3 is CASSLDRHMNTEAFF. The DNA of the CDR3 is TGCGCCAGCAGCTTGGATCGCCACATGAACACTGAAGCTTTCTTT.